This T cell receptor (beta chain) was identified during a study of low-dose radiotherapy and immunotherapy resistance in tumors. Across the whole study: With fractions of 0.5 Gy given every 2 weeks, Cohort 1 accumulated a total of 6.5 Gy. Participants were given intravenous cyclophosphamide 200 mg/m2 every two weeks, one day before radiation and immunotherapy.

Concerning this clonotype itself: The germline gene is not matched at one end of the junction; a read error may be the cause.

TRAV- and TRBV-specific primers, spanning alpha and beta chains, primed first-strand cDNA. TCR amplification used roughly 20 PCR cycles, a constant-region primer and a V-primer adapter. TCRdb reprocessed the reads via MiXCR and lists one record per CDR3 protein. This table holds tens of thousands of distinct CDR3 sequences, 15% to 20% found once. CDR1 and CDR2 (germline): SGHRS, YFSETQ. The CDR3 is made up of 16 amino acids. Time point indicated: before trial treatment. Donors received nivolumab, ipilimumab, aspirin, low-dose cyclophosphamide and low-dose radiotherapy. This receptor was identified in a male donor with prostate cancer. The gene calls are TRBV5-1 and TRBJ2-1, with 15 bases lining up with TRBD2. The sequenced sample was PBMCs, obtained before treatment. CDR3 protein: CVSSGLAGGLNNEQFF. CDR3 DNA sequence: TGCGTCAGCAGCGGACTAGCGGGGGGGCTTAACAATGAGCAGTTCTTC.